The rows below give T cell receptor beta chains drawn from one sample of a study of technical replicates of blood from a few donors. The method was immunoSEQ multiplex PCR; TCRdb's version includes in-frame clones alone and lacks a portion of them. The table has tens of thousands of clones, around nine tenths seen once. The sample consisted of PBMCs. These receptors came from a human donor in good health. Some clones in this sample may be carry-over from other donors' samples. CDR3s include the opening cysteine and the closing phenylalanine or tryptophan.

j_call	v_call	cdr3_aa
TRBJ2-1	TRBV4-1	CASSQGRGGGSYNEQFF
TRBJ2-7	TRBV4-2	CASSQASGGGVDEQYF
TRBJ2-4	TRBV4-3	CASSQDADRDRIQYF
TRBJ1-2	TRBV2	CASSEYFADRGYGYTF
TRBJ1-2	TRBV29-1	CSVIDYGYTF
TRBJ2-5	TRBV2	CASSGDRGETQYF
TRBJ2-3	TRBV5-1	CASSLGQGGDTQYF
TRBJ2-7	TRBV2	CASSPNRGSEQYF
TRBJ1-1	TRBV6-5	CASRYNLNTEAFF
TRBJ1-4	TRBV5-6	CASSLAGGEKLFF
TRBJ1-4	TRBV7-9	CASSASPGQGTEKLFF
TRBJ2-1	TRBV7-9	CASSFFTSGSDEQFF
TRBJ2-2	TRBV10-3	CAISEVQGAGGELFF
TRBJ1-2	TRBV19	CASSGDTYYGYTF
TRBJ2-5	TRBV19	CASSIASGGRETQYF
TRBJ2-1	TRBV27	CASSFQRRVNEQFF
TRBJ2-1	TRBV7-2	CASSPSGSSYNEQFF
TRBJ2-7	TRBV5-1	CASSLVGGSSYEQYF
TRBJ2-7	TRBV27	CASSKTGWGGYEQYF
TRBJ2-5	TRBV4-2	CASSQELASGGVGETQYF
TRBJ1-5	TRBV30	CAWRRRAHYSNQPQHF
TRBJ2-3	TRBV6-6	CASTGSGRLYTDTQYF
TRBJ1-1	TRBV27	CASSQGRGEAFF
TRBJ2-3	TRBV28	CASSLLGEGGDTQYF
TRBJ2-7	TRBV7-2	CASSPQGQSSYEQYF
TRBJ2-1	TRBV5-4	CASSLGLTTHRYNEQFF
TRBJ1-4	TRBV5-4	CASSEKKGDEKLFF
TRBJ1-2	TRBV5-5	CASSQRTGTGANYGYTF
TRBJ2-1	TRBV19	CASILDVRDEQFF
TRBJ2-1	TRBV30	CAWRGTGINEQFF
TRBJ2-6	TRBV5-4	CATTERQINVLTF
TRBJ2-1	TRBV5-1	CASSAGLAGNDEQFF
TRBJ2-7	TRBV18	CASSPNAGAPYEQYF
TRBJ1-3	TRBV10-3	CAIRDTVLGRNTIYF
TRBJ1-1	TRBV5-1	CASSIGATGAGTEAFF
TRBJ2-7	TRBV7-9	CASSHTLKEEQYF
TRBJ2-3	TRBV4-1	CASSHDRRSTGEIAGTQYF
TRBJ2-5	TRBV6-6	CASGPRGSQETQYF
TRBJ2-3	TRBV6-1	CASSEALAGGPDTQYF
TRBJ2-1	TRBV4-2	CASSQDQETRWEQFF
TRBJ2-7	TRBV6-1	CASSDYWSDEQYF
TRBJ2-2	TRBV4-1	CASSHRTSGGAGGGELFF
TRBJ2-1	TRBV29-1	CSAIASGIEQFF
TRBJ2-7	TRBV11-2	CASSPRGDQSYEQYF
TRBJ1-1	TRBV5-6	CASSLWDRPLAAGAEAFF